What follows are 27 T cell receptor beta chains derived from one specimen sequenced in a study of blood T cell repertoires in COVID-19. Profiled with immunoSEQ multiplex PCR; TCRdb holds only in-frame clones, not every one. The sample consists of roughly 170,000 clones, approximately 81% of them appearing once. Sequencing was performed on peripheral blood. Receptors were obtained from a woman between 45 and 65 years old with COVID-19, enrolled during active disease.

The V gene is TRBV27, the J gene TRBJ2-3; no definite D call. CDR1 is MNHEY, CDR2 SMNVEV, per germline (reference sequence). The CDR3 consists of 12 residues. The V gene lost 5 bases and the J gene lost 1 base, with 4 bases spanning the gap. Here the CDR3 DNA reads TGTGCCAGCAGTGCGGGCACAGATACGCAGTATTTT. Its translation is CASSAGTDTQYF.

J is TRBJ2-1 and V is TRBV10-3, with TRBD1 matching over 8 bases. The CDR3 extends over 13 amino acids. V gave up 3 bases and J gave up 8 bases; unmatched junction bases: 3. Germline V gene lookup returns CDR1 ENHRY and CDR2 SYGVKD. For the CDR3, the DNA is TGTGCCATCAGTGACAGGGGGCGCGATGAGCAGTTCTTC. The encoded protein is CAISDRGRDEQFF.

In this sample, this clone turned up a few times. The chain is built from TRBV19 and TRBJ2-7; tentatively, D is TRBD1 (5 bases). Between the trimmed V and J ends, which lost 1 base and 5 bases, there was a span of 15 bases. The CDR3 totals 15 residues. The germline gives CDR1 LNHDA, CDR2 SQIVND (reference sequence). The CDR3 loop reads CASSIGTPWAHEQYF. CDR3 DNA sequence: TGTGCCAGTAGTATAGGGACACCCTGGGCGCACGAGCAGTACTTC.

This clone is a singleton in its sample. CDR3 DNA: TGTGCCAGCAGCCCCTTCACGGGATCTGGGTATGGCTACACCTTC. Amino acids: CASSPFTGSGYGYTF. This chain uses TRBV7-9 with TRBJ1-2; D is uncertain. This CDR3 has 15 residues. The germline V and J ends were trimmed by 5 bases and 5 bases, with 18 bases remaining between them. CDR1 is SEHNR, CDR2 FQNEAQ, per germline (reference sequence).

This clone appeared a few times. This chain connects TRBV7-9 to TRBJ1-5; TRBD1 agrees at 8 bases. The CDR3 is 16 amino acids. The J segment lost 5 bases and the V segment lost 5 bases, leaving 11 bases of the junction unmatched. The germline V gene encodes CDR1 SEHNR and CDR2 FQNEAQ (reference sequence). The DNA of the CDR3 is TGTGCCAGCAGCAACTCCGGGACAGGACGTGATCAGCCCCAGCATTTT. It translates to CASSNSGTGRDQPQHF.

The chain links TRBV6-5 to TRBJ2-7; D is uncertain. Germline loops: CDR1 MNHEY, CDR2 SVGAGI. V lost 7 bases and J 4 bases, leaving 8 bases between the germline ends. This CDR3 region has 11 residues. The CDR3 DNA follows: TGTGCCAGCATCTTCCGTTACGAGCAGTACTTC. It specifies CASIFRYEQYF.

This chain uses TRBV9 with TRBJ2-2, with 7 bases lining up with TRBD1. Germline V gives CDR1 SGDLS, CDR2 YYNGEE. CDR3 length equals 18 residues. With 3 bases clipped from V and 1 base from J, the junction kept 12 bases outside the gene matches. CDR3 DNA sequence: TGTGCCAGCAGCGCCACAGGGGAGTCGTGGAGGAACACCGGGGAGCTGTTTTTT. Its protein product is CASSATGESWRNTGELFF.

The V and J genes are TRBV2 and TRBJ1-2, with D tentatively TRBD1 (6 bases). The germline gives CDR1 SNHLY, CDR2 FYNNEI. V gave up 1 base and J gave up 4 bases, with 10 bases separating them. This CDR3 comprises 14 residues. The CDR3: CASSEGSGVYGYTF. CDR3 DNA sequence: TGTGCCAGCAGTGAAGGTTCAGGGGTCTATGGCTACACCTTC.

The count of this clone is one. This chain links TRBV5-3 with TRBJ2-5, with TRBD2 matching over 7 bases. TRBV5-3 is treated as an ORF (open reading frame) with a function not yet certain. The J segment lost 2 bases and the V segment lost 5 bases, leaving 3 bases of the junction unmatched. The CDR3 is 13 residues long. The CDR3 here is CARRSGGQETQYF. The CDR3 DNA reads TGTGCCAGAAGGTCGGGGGGACAAGAGACCCAGTACTTC.

In its sample, this clone was seen once. The chain joins TRBV19 to TRBJ1-1; TRBD1 might be the D (5 bases). CDR3 length: 15 amino acids. Germline V CDR1 and CDR2: LNHDA, SQIVND (reference sequence). V lost 1 base to trimming and J lost 3 bases, with 12 bases between them. This CDR3 is CASSIGAGSDTEAFF. CDR3 coding DNA: TGTGCCAGTAGTATAGGGGCAGGGTCGGACACTGAAGCTTTCTTT.

The chain uses TRBV28 and TRBJ1-5, with 10 positions matching TRBD1. Germline CDR1 reads MDHEN; CDR2 reads SYDVKM. There are 15 residues in the CDR3. Trimming at V came to 8 bases and at J to 0 bases, leaving 4 bases not matched to a gene. This CDR3 is CASSDRGNSNQPQHF. DNA of the CDR3: TGTGCCAGCTCGGACAGGGGGAATAGCAATCAGCCCCAGCATTTT.

The V and J genes are TRBV20-1 and TRBJ2-7, with 8 bases identical to TRBD2. Germline loops: CDR1 DFQATT, CDR2 SNEGSKA (reference sequence). The CDR3 length is 14 residues. Trimming cost V 3 bases and J 3 bases; bases outside gene matches: 7. CDR3 in DNA: TGCAGTGCTAGTACCAGCGGGGGTTTCTACGAGCAGTACTTC. Translating gives CSASTSGGFYEQYF.

The chain employs TRBV12-3 or TRBV12-4 and TRBJ2-7, with D maybe TRBD2 (6 bases). V lost 7 bases, J lost 7 bases, and 17 bases lay in between. The length of the CDR3 is 13 residues. The CDR3 reads CASTPRGVVEQYF. CDR3 nucleotides: TGTGCCAGCACCCCGCGCGGGGTGGTTGAGCAGTACTTC.

The chain links TRBV6-5 to TRBJ1-1; TRBD1 might be the D (6 bases). The CDR3 contains 15 residues. V lost 0 bases and J lost 4, with 12 bases in between. CDR1 MNHEY and CDR2 SVGAGI come from the germline V gene. DNA of the CDR3: TGTGCCAGCAGTTACTCGCAGGGGCAAGGCACTGAAGCTTTCTTT. The encoded protein is CASSYSQGQGTEAFF.

The chain recombines TRBV2 with TRBJ1-6; D is ambiguous. In germline, CDR1 is SNHLY, CDR2 FYNNEI. V was pared by 7 bases and J by 6 bases, with 7 bases between. The CDR3 runs 12 residues. As DNA, the CDR3 is TGTGCCAGCAACACCCGTAATTCACCCCTCCACTTT. This translates into CASNTRNSPLHF.

The chain carries TRBV2 and TRBJ2-7, with D possibly TRBD1 on 5 matching bases. Germline-derived CDR1 and CDR2 are SNHLY and FYNNEI. The CDR3 runs to 14 residues. V was cut by 5 bases and J by 3 bases, with 14 bases left in between. This CDR3 reads CASSKSGRGYEQYF. CDR3 nucleotide sequence: TGTGCCAGCAGTAAAAGTGGTAGGGGCTACGAGCAGTACTTC.

The CDR3 spells CAWTFGGSTNEKLFF. CDR3 bases: TGTGCCTGGACCTTTGGCGGCTCAACTAATGAAAAACTGTTTTTT. This chain connects TRBV30 to TRBJ1-4; D is undetermined. V was cut by 4 bases and J by 0 bases, with 12 bases left in between. Germline V gene sequence: CDR1 GTSNPN, CDR2 SVGIG (reference sequence). This CDR3 spans 15 amino acids.

The chain links TRBV9 to TRBJ1-6, with D possibly matching TRBD1 (5 bases). CDR1 and CDR2 (germline): SGDLS, YYNGEE. V lost 4 bases and J lost 5, with 25 bases in between. This CDR3 has 19 residues. CDR3 in DNA: TGTGCCAGCAGCCCAAAACCCGGGGGTAAAAAAGGGGATAATTCACCCCTCCACTTT. Its translation: CASSPKPGGKKGDNSPLHF.

This chain joins TRBV30 and TRBJ2-1; no clear D. Trimming pared 4 bases from V and 0 bases from J, leaving 13 bases between. CDR3 size: 15 residues. CDR1 and CDR2 from the germline V gene are GTSNPN and SVGIG (reference sequence). The CDR3 DNA sequence: TGTGCCTGGACACATCGCCCCAGCTCCTACAATGAGCAGTTCTTC. Its translation: CAWTHRPSSYNEQFF. Using reference TRBV30 and TRBJ2-1 for the parts outside the CDR3, the full variable domain is SQTIHQWPATLVQPVGSPLSLECTVEGTSNPNLYWYRQAAGRGLQLLFYSVGIGQISSEVPQNLSASRPQDRQFILSSKKLLLSDSGFYLCAWTHRPSSYNEQFFGPGTRLTVL.

The V gene is TRBV3-1 (or the pseudogene TRBV3-2), the J gene TRBJ1-5; 7 bases are a match to TRBD1. Losses at the gene ends were 4 bases for V and 2 bases for J; bases not matched to a gene: 5. The germline gives CDR1 LGHDT, CDR2 YNNKEL (reference sequence). The CDR3 is 15 amino acids. Here the CDR3 DNA reads TGTGCCAGCAGCCCAGGGGGTGTAGGCAATCAGCCCCAGCATTTT. Amino acid sequence: CASSPGGVGNQPQHF.

This chain links TRBV4-1 with TRBJ1-1, with 7 nucleotides matching TRBD1. Unmatched junction bases numbered 4, after V lost 2 bases and J lost 4 bases. Germline V gene lookup returns CDR1 MGHRA and CDR2 YSYEKL. The CDR3 length is 14 residues. The CDR3 spells CASSQPSGGTEAFF. The CDR3 coding sequence is TGCGCCAGCAGCCAACCCTCAGGGGGCACTGAAGCTTTCTTT.

This clone was counted a single time. The genes are TRBV7-9 and TRBJ1-5; possible D gene TRBD1, 6 bases. The germline gives CDR1 SEHNR, CDR2 FQNEAQ (reference sequence). Trimming stripped 1 base from V and 0 bases from J, with 7 bases between. The CDR3 is 15 amino acids. CDR3 in amino acids: CASSLGGLSNQPQHF. The CDR3 DNA is TGTGCCAGCAGCTTAGGGGGGCTTAGCAATCAGCCCCAGCATTTT.

The chain links TRBV4-1 to TRBJ1-3; D is possibly TRBD1 (6 bases). V dropped 0 bases and J dropped 10 bases, with 19 bases sitting between them. CDR1 and CDR2 from the germline V gene are MGHRA and YSYEKL. The CDR3 is made up of 16 amino acids. CDR3 residues: CASSQDSSRGELTIYF. The CDR3 DNA sequence: TGCGCCAGCAGCCAAGATTCTTCCAGGGGAGAGTTGACCATATATTTT.

This chain joins TRBV10-2 and TRBJ2-3, with 8 bases lining up with TRBD1. The CDR3 is 13 amino acids. CDR1 WSHSY and CDR2 SAAADI come from the germline V gene. V trimming: 10 bases; J trimming: 4 bases; junction bases outside the gene matches: 7. CDR3 bases: TGCGCCACCGTTGGACAGGGCGCAGATACGCAGTATTTT. Amino acid sequence: CATVGQGADTQYF.

This clone was observed once. The rearrangement uses TRBV7-8 and TRBJ2-7, with D possibly TRBD2 on 6 matching bases. The V end was cut by 5 bases, the J end by 6 bases, with 14 bases between. The CDR3 has 13 residues. Germline CDR1 reads SGHVS; CDR2 reads FQNEAQ. This CDR3 is CASSPGGMGEQYF. CDR3 nucleotides: TGTGCCAGCAGCCCCGGGGGAATGGGCGAGCAGTACTTC.

The gene calls are TRBV11-2 and TRBJ1-1, with D tentatively TRBD1 (6 bases). Germline CDR1 SGHAT, CDR2 FQNNGV. The germline V and J ends were trimmed by 6 bases and 2 bases, with 10 bases remaining between them. The CDR3 has 13 residues. The CDR3 loop is CASSSDSNTEAFF. The CDR3 DNA reads TGTGCCAGCAGTTCGGACAGTAACACTGAAGCTTTCTTT.

The V gene is TRBV7-2, the J gene TRBJ2-1; D remains ambiguous. Trimming cost V 5 bases and J 4 bases, with 9 bases left between them. Germline CDR1 SGHTA, CDR2 FQGNSA. The CDR3 consists of 13 residues. This CDR3 reads CASSQIRYNEQFF. As DNA, the CDR3 is TGTGCCAGCAGCCAGATTCGTTACAATGAGCAGTTCTTC.